This note documents a single T cell receptor (beta chain) sequence. Its antigen is as yet unknown. The study ran its PCR with 60 Vbeta and 13 Jbeta primers. Generated by immunoSEQ multiplex PCR, the TCRdb table keeps only in-frame clones and is missing some. This table holds around 150,000 clones, around 79% found once. The data were taken from a study of cytomegalovirus exposure and HLA in healthy donors. Study-wide results and caveats: DRB1 showed the most TCR associations and HLA-C the fewest in a later analysis, as rates varied by HLA locus.

This clonotype was sampled from a woman aged 35 to 49 in good health and CMV-seronegative. Sample: PBMCs.

The CDR3 sequence is CASRTGNEKLFF. As DNA, the CDR3 is TGTGCCAGCAGGACGGGGAATGAAAAACTGTTTTTT. The rearrangement joins TRBV6-5 to TRBJ1-4; D remains ambiguous. CDR1 is MNHEY and CDR2 is SVGAGI in the germline V gene. The CDR3 consists of 12 residues. V dropped 6 bases and J dropped 5 bases, with 7 bases sitting between them.